This T cell receptor beta chain was observed in a study of blood T cell repertoires in COVID-19. About the study: Samples of COVID-19 (acute and convalescent) were obtained from the United States, Italy and Spain. The analysed material was cDNA or gDNA that came from T cells, B-cell-depleted T cells, or PBMCs.

Authors' methods: Nucleated cell number was recorded as an estimate derived from reference gene primer amplification. Method: immunoSEQ multiplex PCR; TCRdb's copy keeps in-frame clones and lacks some. The V and J calls and the clone size are those of that table, but D and trimming were determined from the DNA. In the table there are 150,000 or so clones, about 86% of which are singletons. CDR1 is SGHTS and CDR2 is YDEGEE in the germline V gene. V gave up 3 bases and J gave up 3 bases; unmatched junction bases: 1. This CDR3 has 13 residues. This clonotype originated in an older woman with acute or convalescent COVID-19. The chain is built from TRBV5-8 and TRBJ2-7, with 9 positions matching TRBD1. Sequencing input: peripheral blood. The CDR3 spells CASSSGQGYEQYF. The CDR3 region has the DNA TGTGCCAGCAGCTCGGGACAGGGCTACGAGCAGTACTTC.